The 12 T cell receptor beta chains in this list originate from one sample, sequenced in a study of blood T cell repertoires in COVID-19. TCRdb keeps only in-frame clones here, not all; method: immunoSEQ multiplex PCR. The sample includes around 250,000 clones, 88% of them seen just once. Sequenced: PBMCs or T cells enriched from blood (not recorded which). These receptors were taken from a middle-aged woman who had been exposed to COVID-19.

This rearrangement joins TRBV24-1 to TRBJ2-1; 8 bases agree with TRBD1. The V and J ends lost 4 bases and 2 bases, in that order; junction bases with no gene match: 6. The CDR3 has 16 amino acids. From germline, CDR1 is KGHDR and CDR2 SFDVKD. CDR3 nucleotides: TGTGCCACCAGTGACGGGACAGGTGGGGCCTACAATGAGCAGTTCTTC. Encoded protein: CATSDGTGGAYNEQFF.

The CDR3 sequence: CASSLDRGNSPLHF. In DNA, the CDR3 is TGTGCCAGCAGCTTAGATCGGGGAAATTCACCCCTCCACTTT. The chain employs TRBV7-9 and TRBJ1-6; D is unclear. Trimming took off 1 base at V and 7 bases at J, with 8 bases between the two ends. The CDR3 runs to 14 residues. Germline CDR1 and CDR2: SEHNR and FQNEAQ (reference sequence).

The chain joins TRBV5-7 to TRBJ1-2, with TRBD1 matching 11 bases. TRBV5-7 is reported as an ORF; its role is uncertain. V was clipped by 0 bases and J by 7 bases; unmatched bases: 11. CDR3 length equals 17 residues. The chain's CDR3 is CASSLVDRGLSSLGYTF. CDR3 sequence (DNA): TGTGCCAGCAGCTTGGTGGACAGGGGGCTGTCCAGTCTTGGCTACACCTTC.

The chain recombines TRBV2 with TRBJ2-5; D may be TRBD1 (6 bases). The CDR3 length is 14 residues. V was shortened by 1 base and J by 5 bases, with 11 bases between the two germline ends. Germline V CDR1 and CDR2: SNHLY, FYNNEI. The CDR3, as DNA: TGTGCCAGCAGTGAAGTGGACAGTTGGGAGACCCAGTACTTC. Protein sequence: CASSEVDSWETQYF.

This clone was picked up one time. This chain connects TRBV9 to TRBJ2-7, with D possibly matching TRBD2 (6 bases). Trimming shortened V by 0 bases and J by 1 base, and 8 bases separated the two germline ends. Germline assignment: CDR1 SGDLS and CDR2 YYNGEE. The CDR3 spans 14 residues. The CDR3 sequence: CASSVGRESYEQYF. CDR3 nucleotides: TGTGCCAGCAGCGTAGGCCGGGAGTCCTACGAGCAGTACTTC.

V gene TRBV6-5 combines with J gene TRBJ1-1; 7 nucleotides align to TRBD1. The CDR3 length is 13 residues. The ends lost 8 bases at V and 4 bases at J; junction bases unmatched: 7. Germline-derived CDR1 and CDR2 are MNHEY and SVGAGI. DNA for the CDR3: TGTGCCAGCGACGGACAGGTGGTCACTGAAGCTTTCTTT. Encoded protein: CASDGQVVTEAFF.

CDR3 loop: CASSETENQPQHF. Written as DNA, the CDR3 is TGTGCCAGCAGTGAAACTGAAAATCAGCCCCAGCATTTT. The rearrangement links TRBV6-4 to TRBJ1-5; D is unresolved. The CDR3 covers 13 residues. Germline CDR1 is MRHNA and CDR2 is SNTAGT. Trimming cost V 3 bases and J 4 bases, with 7 bases left between them.

The genes are TRBV19 and TRBJ2-1; D possibly corresponds to TRBD1 (5 bases). V dropped 7 bases and J dropped 3 bases, with 10 bases sitting between them. The CDR3 loop spans 13 amino acids. Per germline, CDR1 LNHDA and CDR2 SQIVND (reference sequence). DNA of the CDR3: TGTGCCAGTAAGGACACTTACTACAATGAGCAGTTCTTC. Amino acids: CASKDTYYNEQFF.

The chain recombines TRBV2 with TRBJ2-3, with a possible D match to TRBD2 (5 bases). CDR1 is SNHLY and CDR2 is FYNNEI in the germline V gene. The CDR3 sequence is 16 residues long. V was clipped by 2 bases and J by 3 bases, with 15 bases between them. CDR3 nucleotide sequence: TGTGCCAGCAGTGAAAGGAGGTGGGCTGCAACAGATACGCAGTATTTT. Translated, it gives CASSERRWAATDTQYF.

This chain links TRBV7-9 with TRBJ1-5; the D is unclear. The CDR3 totals 14 residues. Trimming removed 0 bases from V and 4 bases from J, with 7 bases in between. Germline-derived CDR1 and CDR2 are SEHNR and FQNEAQ (reference sequence). In nucleotides, the CDR3 is TGTGCCAGCAGCTTAGCAAGCGGGAATCAGCCCCAGCATTTT. It specifies CASSLASGNQPQHF. The whole variable domain, remainder taken from reference TRBV7-9 and TRBJ1-5, is DTGVSQNPRHKITKRGQNVTFRCDPISEHNRLYWYRQTLGQGPEFLTYFQNEAQLEKSRLLSDRFSAERPKGSFSTLEIQRTEQGDSAMYLCASSLASGNQPQHFGDGTRLSIL.

The chain uses TRBV27 and TRBJ1-2, with D perhaps TRBD1 (5 bases). V was clipped by 7 bases and J by 7 bases, with 13 bases between them. CDR1 MNHEY and CDR2 SMNVEV come from the germline V gene (reference sequence). This CDR3 region has 12 residues. The DNA for the CDR3 is TGTGCCAGCAATGGGGGGGTCGGTGGCTACACCTTC. It is translated as CASNGGVGGYTF.

The V gene is TRBV24-1, the J gene TRBJ2-5; the D gene is possibly TRBD2 (5 bases). From germline, CDR1 is KGHDR and CDR2 SFDVKD. V lost 4 bases, J lost 1 base, and 15 bases lay in between. This CDR3 contains 16 residues. CDR3 amino acids: CATSDTNEDFQETQYF. Written as DNA, the CDR3 is TGTGCCACCAGTGACACGAATGAGGACTTCCAAGAGACCCAGTACTTC.